These T cell receptor beta chains were read from a single sample in a study of response to subunit inactivated influenza vaccine. TCRdb called the RT-PCR reads again in MiXCR, with one record for every CDR3 protein. Of about 520,000 distinct CDR3 sequences in the sample, approximately 7.7% are singletons; the top ten hold about 12%. Here the sequenced sample was PBMCs from blood, taken around 2 years after vaccination. The receptor set was obtained from a man in his fifties or sixties who received an inactivated influenza vaccine. The CDR3 runs from the conserved cysteine through the conserved F or W. Each record gives: clone size, CDR3 length, D gene, V gene, J gene, CDR3 DNA, CDR3 protein. D genes are given only for firm matches. For some rows the clone size is stated as once, few or many, or as a class when expanded; others skip it.

-,14,TRBD2,TRBV10-3,TRBJ2-1,TGTGCCTCCAAGACTAGCGGGCTAAACAATGAGCAGTTCTTC,CASKTSGLNNEQFF
few,18,TRBD2,TRBV5-1,TRBJ2-5,TGCGCCAGCAGCTTGGGACTAGCGGGAGTCTCTTCGCAAGAGACCCAGTACTTC,CASSLGLAGVSSQETQYF
few,16,-,TRBV20-1,TRBJ2-3,TGCAGTGCTAGAGATCGCGGGACGAAAATTGTGGATACGCAGTATTTT,CSARDRGTKIVDTQYF
few,20,TRBD2,TRBV4-2,TRBJ2-1,TGTGCCAGCAGCAGCCCGGGACTAGCGGCCCCCAACGGGCAATACAATGAGCAGTTCTTC,CASSSPGLAAPNGQYNEQFF
-,14,-,TRBV5-5,TRBJ1-2,TGTGCCAGCACTCCCTGGGGGGGTAACTATGGCTACACCTTC,CASTPWGGNYGYTF
few,14,-,TRBV6-2/TRBV6-3,TRBJ2-4,TGTGCCAGCAGTTACTCTCTAACGGGAAACATTCAGTACTTC,CASSYSLTGNIQYF
-,19,TRBD1,TRBV24-1,TRBJ2-6,TGTGCCACCAGTGATCCCATGAGTACCGACAGGGGTGGGGCCAACGTCCTGACTTTC,CATSDPMSTDRGGANVLTF
-,11,-,TRBV5-1,TRBJ1-1,TGCGCCAGCAAGACAGACACTGAAGCTTTCTTT,CASKTDTEAFF
few,15,TRBD1,TRBV5-5,TRBJ2-1,TGTGCCAGCGGCCCCGGGACAGGGTACCACAATGAGCAGTTCTTC,CASGPGTGYHNEQFF
-,13,-,TRBV2,TRBJ2-7,TGTGCCAGCAGTGAACAGGGTCTCTACGAGCAGTACTTC,CASSEQGLYEQYF
many,13,-,TRBV7-8,TRBJ2-1,TGTGCCAGCAGCTTAAGCCCCTCGTCTCAGCAGTTCTTC,CASSLSPSSQQFF
many,13,-,TRBV4-2,TRBJ2-7,TGTGCCAGCAGCCAAGTCATCTCTTACGAGCAGTACTTC,CASSQVISYEQYF
-,15,-,TRBV5-1,TRBJ2-5,TGCGCCAGCAGCCTCTCTACACTAGTTCAAGAGACCCAGTACTTC,CASSLSTLVQETQYF
-,18,TRBD1,TRBV9,TRBJ1-2,TGTGCCAGTAGCGTAGTACAGGGGGCGACGGTAGGAGACTATGGCTACACCTTC,CASSVVQGATVGDYGYTF
-,16,-,TRBV20-1,TRBJ1-5,TGCAGTGCTAACCCATCCGACAGATATAGCAATCAGCCCCAGCATTTT,CSANPSDRYSNQPQHF
few,15,TRBD1,TRBV10-3,TRBJ2-3,TGTGCCATCTGGGACGGGACAGGGGGCGGAGATACGCAGTATTTT,CAIWDGTGGGDTQYF
few,16,TRBD2,TRBV28,TRBJ2-7,TGTGCCAGCAGTTTGGTCGGGACTACCTTTTTATACGAGCAGTACTTC,CASSLVGTTFLYEQYF
few,18,-,TRBV24-1,TRBJ2-3,TGTGCCACCAGTGATCGAAAACTTGGCCCCTTCAGGCCAGATACGCAGTATTTT,CATSDRKLGPFRPDTQYF
-,17,-,TRBV12-3/TRBV12-4,TRBJ2-5,TGTGCCAGCAGTTTAGCCAGGTTGTGGGCTACCCAAGAGACCCAGTACTTC,CASSLARLWATQETQYF
-,14,TRBD2,TRBV30,TRBJ2-7,TGTGCCTGGAGAAAAGCGGGAGGCAGCTACGAGCAGTACTTC,CAWRKAGGSYEQYF
-,15,-,TRBV5-6,TRBJ2-7,TGTGCCAGCAGCTTCCGCCCCGACGCCCACTACGAGCAGTACTTC,CASSFRPDAHYEQYF
-,14,TRBD2,TRBV12-3/TRBV12-4,TRBJ2-1,TGTGCCAGCAGTTATAGCGGGAGGGGAAATGAGCAGTTCTTC,CASSYSGRGNEQFF
many,12,-,TRBV2,TRBJ2-7,TGTGCCAGCAGCCGGACTCAGTACGAGCAGTACTTC,CASSRTQYEQYF
-,16,-,TRBV10-3,TRBJ1-1,TGTGCCATCAGTGAGTCGGAGCGTTATCCCAACACTGAAGCTTTCTTT,CAISESERYPNTEAFF
few,17,-,TRBV7-9,TRBJ2-7,TGTGCCAGCAGCCCCCCCAGCGCTAGCCTAAGCTCCTACGAGCAGTACTTC,CASSPPSASLSSYEQYF
-,14,-,TRBV20-1,TRBJ1-1,TGCAGTGCCATCGACATCCTCATGAACACTGAAGCTTTCTTT,CSAIDILMNTEAFF
-,15,-,TRBV10-3,TRBJ2-1,TGTGCCATCAGTGAGTCGGGGCCCCTCATGAGTGAGCAGTTCTTC,CAISESGPLMSEQFF
few,16,TRBD2,TRBV4-3,TRBJ2-1,TGCGCCAGCAGCCAAGCACTAGCGGGATCCTACAATGAGCAGTTCTTC,CASSQALAGSYNEQFF
few,14,TRBD1,TRBV10-3,TRBJ2-7,TGTGCCACCCTGCACCCGGGACAGGGGTACGAGCAGTACTTC,CATLHPGQGYEQYF
-,15,TRBD1,TRBV12-3/TRBV12-4,TRBJ2-7,TGTGCCAGCAGTTCGATCGGGACAGGAACGTACGAGCAGTACTTC,CASSSIGTGTYEQYF
few,15,-,TRBV4-2,TRBJ2-2,TGTGCCAGCAGCCAAGCAACTGTAGCAACCGGGGAGCTGTTTTTT,CASSQATVATGELFF
-,13,-,TRBV20-1,TRBJ1-2,TGCAGTGCTATCCGGGAAATTAACTATGGCTACACCTTC,CSAIREINYGYTF
-,14,TRBD2,TRBV20-1,TRBJ2-1,TGCAGTGCTAGTTACGGGGAGGGGTCCAATGAGCAGTTCTTC,CSASYGEGSNEQFF
many,14,TRBD1,TRBV12-3/TRBV12-4,TRBJ1-4,TGTGCCAGCAGTTTGGGGACAGGGAATGAAAAACTGTTTTTT,CASSLGTGNEKLFF
many,14,-,TRBV7-9,TRBJ2-2,TGTGCCAGTTCCACGGGCGCGAACACCGGGGAGCTGTTTTTT,CASSTGANTGELFF
-,15,-,TRBV2,TRBJ2-5,TGTGCCAGCAGTGAGGGGCAGACAACCTCAGAGACCCAGTACTTC,CASSEGQTTSETQYF
few,16,-,TRBV14,TRBJ2-3,TGTGCCAGCAGCCAAGGATTGACCCTATACACAGATACGCAGTATTTT,CASSQGLTLYTDTQYF
many,14,TRBD1,TRBV4-1,TRBJ1-5,TGCGCCAGCAGTCCACCGGGACAGGGCATGGCCCAGCATTTT,CASSPPGQGMAQHF
few,14,-,TRBV12-3/TRBV12-4,TRBJ2-1,TGTGCCAGCACCCCTTTCATCAGGGGCGATGAGCAGTTCTTC,CASTPFIRGDEQFF
few,15,-,TRBV7-2,TRBJ2-7,TGTGCCAGCAGCGGACGTACCACAGGGATCAACGAGCAGTACTTC,CASSGRTTGINEQYF
many,12,-,TRBV28,TRBJ2-7,TGTGCCAGCAGTTCAGAGACCTACGAGCAGTACTTC,CASSSETYEQYF
many,15,-,TRBV4-3,TRBJ2-1,TGCGCCAGCAGCCAAGGTCTAGAAGGGCGTGGTGAGCAGTTCTTC,CASSQGLEGRGEQFF
many,16,TRBD2,TRBV11-1,TRBJ2-1,TGTGCCAGCAGCTTAGTCACTAGCGGGTCCTACAATGAGCAGTTCTTC,CASSLVTSGSYNEQFF
-,15,-,TRBV18,TRBJ1-1,TGTGCCAGCTCACCCGGACGGCAAAGAACAGGTGAAGCTTTCTTT,CASSPGRQRTGEAFF
many,15,-,TRBV12-3/TRBV12-4,TRBJ2-5,TGTGCCAGCAGTTTTTCCTCGGGGTCACAAGAGACCCAGTACTTC,CASSFSSGSQETQYF
few,13,-,TRBV20-1,TRBJ2-7,TGCAGTGCTAGCCAACACAGCTCCTACGAGCAGTACTTC,CSASQHSSYEQYF
many,14,TRBD1,TRBV28,TRBJ1-2,TGTGCCAGCAGCAGAGAACAGGGGTACTATGGCTACACCTTC,CASSREQGYYGYTF
many,11,-,TRBV20-1,TRBJ1-1,TGCAGTGCTAGGACCCCGCCTGAAGCTTTCTTT,CSARTPPEAFF
-,13,-,TRBV6-1,TRBJ2-5,TGTGCCAGCAGCTGGACGGCCCAAGAGACCCAGTACTTC,CASSWTAQETQYF